These T cell receptor beta chains were read from a single sample in a study of blood T cell repertoires in COVID-19. Measured with immunoSEQ multiplex PCR; TCRdb has only the in-frame clones, and not every one. Among about 250,000 clones listed, more than 75% were seen once. The sample was peripheral blood. Receptor source: a woman in her sixties who had recovered from COVID-19. The CDR3 runs from the conserved cysteine through the conserved F or W. Each record gives: clone size, D gene, J gene, V gene, CDR3 protein, CDR3 DNA. A D gene is named only where the DNA matches it firmly. The size of a clone is reported for some rows only, either as once, few or many, or as a class for expanded clones.

abundance: .
d_gene: TRBD1
j_gene: TRBJ2-7
v_gene: TRBV5-4
CDR3aa: CASSSDRDEQYF
CDR3nt: TGTGCCAGCAGCTCGGACAGGGACGAGCAGTACTTC

abundance: few
d_gene: TRBD2
j_gene: TRBJ2-5
v_gene: TRBV6-1
CDR3aa: CASSEAASGGARQETQYF
CDR3nt: TGTGCCAGCAGTGAAGCGGCTAGCGGGGGGGCCAGGCAAGAGACCCAGTACTTC

abundance: .
d_gene: .
j_gene: TRBJ2-3
v_gene: TRBV27
CDR3aa: CASGGNTQYF
CDR3nt: TGTGCCAGCGGAGGTAATACGCAGTATTTT

abundance: .
d_gene: TRBD2
j_gene: TRBJ2-1
v_gene: TRBV4-2
CDR3aa: CASSQEPSGGDYNEQFF
CDR3nt: TGTGCCAGCAGCCAAGAACCGAGCGGGGGAGACTACAATGAGCAGTTCTTC

abundance: .
d_gene: .
j_gene: TRBJ1-2
v_gene: TRBV28
CDR3aa: CASSHHGLGGMVNYGYTF
CDR3nt: TGTGCCAGCAGTCACCACGGCCTGGGGGGAATGGTTAACTATGGCTACACCTTC

abundance: few
d_gene: .
j_gene: TRBJ1-5
v_gene: TRBV6-6
CDR3aa: CATVTGVYSNQPQHF
CDR3nt: TGTGCCACCGTGACGGGAGTTTATAGCAATCAGCCCCAGCATTTT

abundance: .
d_gene: TRBD2
j_gene: TRBJ2-3
v_gene: TRBV7-9
CDR3aa: CASSMGLAGSTDTQYF
CDR3nt: TGTGCCAGCAGCATGGGACTAGCGGGTTCCACAGATACGCAGTATTTT

abundance: .
d_gene: TRBD1
j_gene: TRBJ2-1
v_gene: TRBV19
CDR3aa: CASSGRDRDNEQFF
CDR3nt: TGTGCCAGTAGTGGCCGGGACAGGGACAATGAGCAGTTCTTC

abundance: .
d_gene: .
j_gene: TRBJ1-2
v_gene: TRBV6-2/TRBV6-3
CDR3aa: CASSYPGRMFYGYTF
CDR3nt: TGTGCCAGCAGTTACCCAGGGCGGATGTTCTATGGCTACACCTTC

abundance: .
d_gene: .
j_gene: TRBJ1-2
v_gene: TRBV5-6
CDR3aa: CASSYGQFLNYGYTF
CDR3nt: TGTGCCAGCAGCTATGGACAGTTCTTAAACTATGGCTACACCTTC

abundance: .
d_gene: TRBD2
j_gene: TRBJ2-1
v_gene: TRBV5-1
CDR3aa: CASSPGGGGNEQFF
CDR3nt: TGCGCCAGCAGCCCGGGAGGTGGGGGAAATGAGCAGTTCTTC

abundance: .
d_gene: TRBD1
j_gene: TRBJ2-5
v_gene: TRBV5-1
CDR3aa: CASILDGTAIQETQYF
CDR3nt: TGCGCCAGCATCCTCGACGGGACAGCCATCCAAGAGACCCAGTACTTC

abundance: once
d_gene: .
j_gene: TRBJ2-2
v_gene: TRBV7-8
CDR3aa: CASSPRVAKDTGELFF
CDR3nt: TGTGCCAGCAGCCCCCGAGTAGCGAAGGATACCGGGGAGCTGTTTTTT

abundance: few
d_gene: .
j_gene: TRBJ2-7
v_gene: TRBV4-1
CDR3aa: CASSQDSNGPSYEQYF
CDR3nt: TGCGCCAGCAGCCAAGATTCGAACGGTCCTTCCTACGAGCAGTACTTC

abundance: .
d_gene: TRBD1
j_gene: TRBJ2-4
v_gene: TRBV11-2
CDR3aa: CASSLDRTGHIQYF
CDR3nt: TGTGCCAGCAGCTTAGATAGGACAGGGCACATTCAGTACTTC

abundance: .
d_gene: TRBD1
j_gene: TRBJ1-3
v_gene: TRBV7-9
CDR3aa: CASRQQGPANTIYF
CDR3nt: TGTGCCAGCAGGCAACAGGGGCCGGCAAACACCATATATTTT

abundance: .
d_gene: TRBD2
j_gene: TRBJ2-3
v_gene: TRBV9
CDR3aa: CASSVGVGGGADTQYF
CDR3nt: TGTGCCAGCAGCGTAGGGGTGGGCGGGGGAGCAGATACGCAGTATTTT

abundance: .
d_gene: TRBD1
j_gene: TRBJ1-4
v_gene: TRBV19
CDR3aa: CASSPGTATNEKLFF
CDR3nt: TGTGCCAGTAGTCCCGGGACAGCAACTAATGAAAAACTGTTTTTT

abundance: .
d_gene: .
j_gene: TRBJ2-7
v_gene: TRBV5-4
CDR3aa: CASSVLQGYEQYF
CDR3nt: TGTGCCAGCAGCGTGCTCCAGGGGTATGAGCAGTACTTC

abundance: .
d_gene: TRBD1
j_gene: TRBJ2-2
v_gene: TRBV6-5
CDR3aa: CASSRQGPGTGELFF
CDR3nt: TGTGCCAGCAGCCGACAGGGGCCAGGCACCGGGGAGCTGTTTTTT